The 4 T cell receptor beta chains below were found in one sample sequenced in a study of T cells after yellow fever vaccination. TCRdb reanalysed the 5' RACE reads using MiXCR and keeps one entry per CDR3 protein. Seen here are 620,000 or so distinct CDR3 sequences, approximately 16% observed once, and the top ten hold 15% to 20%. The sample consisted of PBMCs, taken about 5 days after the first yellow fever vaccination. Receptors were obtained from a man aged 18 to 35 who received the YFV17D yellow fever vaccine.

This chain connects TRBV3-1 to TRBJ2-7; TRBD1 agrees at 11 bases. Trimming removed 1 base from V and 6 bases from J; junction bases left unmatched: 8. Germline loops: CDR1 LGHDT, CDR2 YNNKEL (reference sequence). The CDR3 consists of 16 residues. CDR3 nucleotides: TGTGCCAGCAGCCAAGGACACCGGGACAGGGGGACCGAGCAGTACGTC. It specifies CASSQGHRDRGTEQYV.

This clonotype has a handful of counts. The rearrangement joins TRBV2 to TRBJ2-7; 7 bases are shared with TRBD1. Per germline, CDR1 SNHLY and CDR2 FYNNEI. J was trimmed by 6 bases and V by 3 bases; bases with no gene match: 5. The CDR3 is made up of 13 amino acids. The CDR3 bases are TGTGCCAGCAGTGAGGGACAGCACGGCGAGCAGTACGTC. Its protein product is CASSEGQHGEQYV.

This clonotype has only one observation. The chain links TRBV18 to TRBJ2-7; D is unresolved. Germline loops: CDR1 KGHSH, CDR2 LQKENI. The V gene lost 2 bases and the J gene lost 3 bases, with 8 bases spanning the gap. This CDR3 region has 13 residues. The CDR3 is CASSPWAGYEQYF. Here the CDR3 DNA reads TGTGCCAGCTCACCATGGGCAGGCTACGAGCAGTACTTC.

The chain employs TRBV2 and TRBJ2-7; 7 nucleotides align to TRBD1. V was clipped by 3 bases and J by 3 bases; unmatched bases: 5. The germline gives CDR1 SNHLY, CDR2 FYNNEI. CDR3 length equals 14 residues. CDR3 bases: TGTGCCAGCAGTGAGGGCAGGGGGAACTACGAGCAGTACTTC. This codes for CASSEGRGNYEQYF.